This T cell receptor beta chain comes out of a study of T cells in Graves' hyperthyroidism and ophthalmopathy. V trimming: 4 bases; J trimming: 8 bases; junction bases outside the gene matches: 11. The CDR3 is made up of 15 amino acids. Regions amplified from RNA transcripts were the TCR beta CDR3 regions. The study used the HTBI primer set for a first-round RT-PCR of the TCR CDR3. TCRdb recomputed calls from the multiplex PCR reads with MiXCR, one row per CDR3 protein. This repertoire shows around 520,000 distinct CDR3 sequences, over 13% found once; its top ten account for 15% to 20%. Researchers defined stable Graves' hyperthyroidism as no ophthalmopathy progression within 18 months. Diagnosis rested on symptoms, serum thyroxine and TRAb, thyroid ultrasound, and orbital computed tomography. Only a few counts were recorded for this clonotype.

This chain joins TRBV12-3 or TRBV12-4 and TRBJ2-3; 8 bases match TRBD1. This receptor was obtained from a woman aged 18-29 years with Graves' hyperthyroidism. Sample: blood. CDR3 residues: CASSSVGQGAGTQYF. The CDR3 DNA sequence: TGTGCCAGCAGTTCAGTGGGGCAGGGGGCCGGTACGCAGTATTTT.